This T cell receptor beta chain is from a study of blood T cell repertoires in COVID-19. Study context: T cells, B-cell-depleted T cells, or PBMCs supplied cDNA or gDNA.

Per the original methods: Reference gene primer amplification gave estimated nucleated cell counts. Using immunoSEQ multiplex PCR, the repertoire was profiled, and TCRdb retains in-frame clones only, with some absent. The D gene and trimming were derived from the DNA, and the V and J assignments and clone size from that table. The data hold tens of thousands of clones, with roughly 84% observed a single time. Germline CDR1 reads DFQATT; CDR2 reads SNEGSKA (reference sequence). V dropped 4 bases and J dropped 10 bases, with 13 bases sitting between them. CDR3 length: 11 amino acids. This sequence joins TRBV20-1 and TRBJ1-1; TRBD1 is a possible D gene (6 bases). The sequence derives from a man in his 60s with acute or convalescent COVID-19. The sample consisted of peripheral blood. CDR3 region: CSATRQERAFF. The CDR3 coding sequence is TGCAGTGCTACCAGACAGGAAAGAGCTTTCTTT.